This TCR beta chain was captured by sequencing in a study of beta chain features in type 1 diabetes. Germline assignment: CDR1 SGHRS and CDR2 YFSETQ. CDR3 length equals 12 residues. Trimming stripped 5 bases from V and 5 bases from J, with 5 bases between. Study-wide results and limits: Moderate but significant shortening of TCRB CDR3s was recorded in all four CD4+ subsets from Type 1 diabetes patients.

This clone was detected a few times. Its antigen is not known. As every portion of the isolated RNA was reverse transcribed, the sequencing read expressed TCRB transcripts. TCRdb's copy holds only in-frame clones and misses some; the assay was immunoSEQ multiplex PCR. The repertoire has hundreds of thousands of clones, about an eighth of them found once; the top ten carry less than 0.025%. The receptor comes from a man aged 18 to 29 with type 1 diabetes. The sample taken for sequencing was naive CD4+ T cells from blood. The chain combines TRBV5-1 with TRBJ1-6; D is unresolved. The CDR3 DNA is TGCGCCAGCAGTGCGGATAATTCACCCCTCCACTTT. It is translated as CASSADNSPLHF.